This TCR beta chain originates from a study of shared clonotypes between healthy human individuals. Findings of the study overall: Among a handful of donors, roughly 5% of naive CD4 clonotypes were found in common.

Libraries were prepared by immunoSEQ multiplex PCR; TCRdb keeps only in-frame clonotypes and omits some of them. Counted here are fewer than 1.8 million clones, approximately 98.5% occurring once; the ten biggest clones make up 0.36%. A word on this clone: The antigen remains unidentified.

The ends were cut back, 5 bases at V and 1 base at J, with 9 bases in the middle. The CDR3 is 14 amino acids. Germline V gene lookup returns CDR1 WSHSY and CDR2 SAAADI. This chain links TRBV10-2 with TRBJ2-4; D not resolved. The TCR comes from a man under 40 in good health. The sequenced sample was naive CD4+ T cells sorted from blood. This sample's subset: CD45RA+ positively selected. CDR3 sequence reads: CASSLPRAKNIQYF. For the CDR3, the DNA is TGCGCCAGCAGTCTACCACGGGCCAAAAACATTCAGTACTTC.